This is a list of T cell receptor beta chains from one sample in a study of T cell changes during pregnancy in multiple sclerosis. Data came from immunoSEQ multiplex PCR; TCRdb stores just in-frame clones and leaves some out. The sample includes some 46,000 clones, 92% seen only once; the top ten take 0.35% to 0.45%. Specimen: CD4+ T cells from peripheral blood mononuclear cells, collected after pregnancy. The receptor set was obtained from a female donor with multiple sclerosis, enrolled in a pregnancy study. Both conserved end residues are part of each CDR3. Fields, in order: V gene, clone size, J gene, D gene, CDR3 DNA, CDR3 protein. D genes are given only for firm matches. Where a row states a size, it is once, few, many or the class of an expanded clone; other rows omit it.

TRBV27	-	TRBJ1-1	TRBD1	TGTGCCAGCAGCTGGGGCCGGGGACAGGGAAAAACTGAAGCTTTCTTT	CASSWGRGQGKTEAFF
TRBV5-4	-	TRBJ1-5	-	TGTGCCAGCACCACGGGGGGGTCGAGCAATCAGCCCCAGCATTTT	CASTTGGSSNQPQHF
TRBV1	-	TRBJ1-5	-	TGCACCAGCAGCCTCCGGGACAGGGGGCTTCAGCCCCAGCATTTT	CTSSLRDRGLQPQHF
TRBV28	-	TRBJ1-5	TRBD1	TGTGCCAGCACAATCAACAGGGGTCAGCCCCAGCATTTT	CASTINRGQPQHF
TRBV5-1	-	TRBJ2-1	TRBD2	TGCGCCAGCAGCTCGGGACTAGCGGGACCAAACAATGAGCAGTTCTTC	CASSSGLAGPNNEQFF
TRBV19	few	TRBJ1-1	TRBD1	TGTGCCAGCAGACAGGGTCCCATGAACACTGAAGCTTTCTTT	CASRQGPMNTEAFF
TRBV16	-	TRBJ2-7	-	TGTGCCAGCAGCCAATCGGTAGCAAGCTACGAGCAGTACTTC	CASSQSVASYEQYF
TRBV11-2	-	TRBJ2-5	-	TGTGCCAGCAGCTTTAAAACTTACCAAGAGACCCAGTACTTC	CASSFKTYQETQYF
TRBV12-5	-	TRBJ1-4	-	TGTGCTAGTGGTTTGGACAGCTCAACTAATGAAAAACTGTTTTTT	CASGLDSSTNEKLFF
TRBV28	once	TRBJ1-2	-	TGTGCCAGCAGTTTATGGGGGGGGGTCCTCAACTATGGCTACACCTTC	CASSLWGGVLNYGYTF
TRBV27	-	TRBJ1-1	TRBD1	TGTGCCAGCAGCCGAAACAGGGGGCCCACTGAAGCTTTCTTT	CASSRNRGPTEAFF
TRBV6-6	-	TRBJ2-5	TRBD2	TGTGCCAGCAGTCCTAGCGGCGGGGGGCGAGAGACCCAGTACTTC	CASSPSGGGRETQYF
TRBV27	-	TRBJ1-4	-	TGTGCCAGCTTCCAGGGAAAATTAACTTCAACTAATGAAAAACTGTTTTTT	CASFQGKLTSTNEKLFF
TRBV28	-	TRBJ2-7	TRBD1	TGTGCCAGCAGAGGGACAGGGAGCTCCTACGAGCAGTACTTC	CASRGTGSSYEQYF
TRBV30	-	TRBJ2-4	TRBD2	TGTGCCTGGAGTGCGTCAGGGCGGGGGAACATTCAGTACTTC	CAWSASGRGNIQYF
TRBV6-5	-	TRBJ2-1	TRBD2	TGTGCCAGCAGTTACTCGGTACTAGCGAAGGCCGATGAGCAGTTCTTC	CASSYSVLAKADEQFF
TRBV7-9	-	TRBJ2-2	-	TGTGCCAGCAGCTTATCGGTCGGGGAGCTGTTTTTT	CASSLSVGELFF
TRBV27	-	TRBJ2-1	TRBD1	TGTGAGTCGCGGGTGAGGGGGCCCTACAATGAGCAGTTCTTC	CESRVRGPYNEQFF
TRBV7-9	once	TRBJ2-7	TRBD2	TGTGCCAGCAGCCCTGAGCCGAGACTAGCCGGTCAGGAGCAGTACTTC	CASSPEPRLAGQEQYF
TRBV28	-	TRBJ2-5	TRBD1	TGTGCCAGCAGTCCAGGGGGTAACCAAGAGACCCAGTACTTC	CASSPGGNQETQYF
TRBV18	once	TRBJ1-4	TRBD1	TGTGCCAGCTCACCCGGGACAGGGGATGAAAAACTGTTTTTT	CASSPGTGDEKLFF
TRBV11-3	-	TRBJ2-3	-	TGTGCCAGCAGCTTAGATGGGAGGAGCACAGATACGCAGTATTTT	CASSLDGRSTDTQYF
TRBV5-1	-	TRBJ1-4	-	TGCGCCAGCAGCCCACTCGGGAAGCAGGAAAAACTGTTTTTT	CASSPLGKQEKLFF
TRBV7-9	-	TRBJ1-1	-	TGTGCCAGCAGCTTGGAGGGCTGGGGTGAAGCTTTCTTT	CASSLEGWGEAFF
TRBV5-1	-	TRBJ2-2	TRBD1	TGCGCCAGCAGCTCTAGGGGGCCAGGGGAGCTGTTTTTT	CASSSRGPGELFF
TRBV5-6	-	TRBJ2-7	TRBD2	TGTGCCAGCAGCCCGAGGGGACTAGCGGGATCCGAGCAGTACTTC	CASSPRGLAGSEQYF
TRBV30	-	TRBJ2-3	-	TGTGCCTGGAGTCCGAGCACAGATACGCAGTATTTT	CAWSPSTDTQYF
TRBV28	-	TRBJ1-2	TRBD1	TGTGCCAGCAGTTGGGACAGGGAATATGGCTACACCTTC	CASSWDREYGYTF
TRBV18	-	TRBJ1-4	TRBD1	TGTGCCAGCTCACCGAAAGCCGACAGGGGCGGCAAACTGTTTTTT	CASSPKADRGGKLFF
TRBV5-1	-	TRBJ2-5	-	TGCGCCAGCAGCTTTACCCCGGGAGAAGAGACCCAGTACTTC	CASSFTPGEETQYF
TRBV5-4	-	TRBJ2-5	-	TGTGCCAGCAGCTTGGAAGATCGGGAGCAAGAGACCCAGTACTTC	CASSLEDREQETQYF
TRBV27	-	TRBJ1-2	-	TGTGCCAGAAACGGGAAGTATGGCTACACCTTC	CARNGKYGYTF
TRBV7-8	-	TRBJ2-3	-	TGTGCCAGCAGCTTAGCAGGGGACATCACAGATACGCAGTATTTT	CASSLAGDITDTQYF
TRBV12-5	few	TRBJ2-7	-	TGTGCTAGTGGCCCCACCCTAGAGATACCTCCCTACGAGCAGTACTTC	CASGPTLEIPPYEQYF
TRBV9	-	TRBJ2-2	-	TGTGCCAGCAGCGTAGCGAGGGAAGGAACCGGGGAGCTGTTTTTT	CASSVAREGTGELFF
TRBV10-3	-	TRBJ1-1	-	TGTGCCACCGCACCTGGGCCCACTGAAGCTTTCTTT	CATAPGPTEAFF
TRBV11-2	-	TRBJ2-7	TRBD2	TGTGCCAGCAGCTTAGCATCTAGCGGGAGAGGCTACGAGCAGTACTTC	CASSLASSGRGYEQYF
TRBV2	-	TRBJ2-7	-	TGTGCCAGCAGTGAAGAACTTATCTACGAGCAGTACTTC	CASSEELIYEQYF
TRBV11-2	few	TRBJ2-3	TRBD2	TGTGCCAGCAGCCTACCGGGACTAGCGGCTAGCACAGATACGCAGTATTTT	CASSLPGLAASTDTQYF
TRBV18	-	TRBJ1-4	-	TGTGCCAGCTCACCATTAGGTGGAGGGGAAAAACTGTTTTTT	CASSPLGGGEKLFF
TRBV6-1	-	TRBJ2-2	-	TGTGCCAGCAGTGAAATTTTCGAACAGGGGGAGCTGTTTTTT	CASSEIFEQGELFF
TRBV7-2	-	TRBJ2-7	-	TGTGCCAGCAGGCGCGGGACGGACTCCTACGAGCAGTACTTC	CASRRGTDSYEQYF
TRBV7-2	-	TRBJ2-2	TRBD1	TGTGCCAGCAGCGCCGGACAGGGGTCGACCGGGGAGCTGTTTTTT	CASSAGQGSTGELFF
TRBV29-1	-	TRBJ2-5	TRBD2	TGCAGCGCCGGACTAGCGGGTCTCGGGACCCAGTACTTC	CSAGLAGLGTQYF
TRBV7-2	-	TRBJ2-1	TRBD2	TGTGCCAGCAGCTACCCAGCGGGAGGGCACAATGAGCAGTTCTTC	CASSYPAGGHNEQFF
TRBV6-5	few	TRBJ1-2	TRBD1	TGTGCCAGCAGTTACTCTGCAGGGGGCTATGGCTACACCTTC	CASSYSAGGYGYTF
TRBV19	-	TRBJ2-2	TRBD2	TGTGCCAGTACCGATCTCCGCGGGAGCGTGAACACCGGGGAGCTGTTTTTT	CASTDLRGSVNTGELFF
TRBV23-1	-	TRBJ2-5	TRBD1	TGCGCCAGCAGTCTCGGACAGGGGGGACGGGAGACCCAGTACTTC	CASSLGQGGRETQYF
TRBV5-1	-	TRBJ2-7	-	TGCGCCAGCAGCTTAGAGATAAGTTCCTCCTACGAGCAGTACTTC	CASSLEISSSYEQYF
TRBV7-2	-	TRBJ2-2	-	TGTGCCAGCAGTTCCTGGCGGTCCGGGGAGCTGTTTTTT	CASSSWRSGELFF
TRBV9	-	TRBJ2-6	-	TGTGCCAGCAGCGTAGAAGGAGTTTGGGTCTCTGGGGCCAACGTCCTGACTTTC	CASSVEGVWVSGANVLTF
TRBV19	-	TRBJ1-3	-	TGTGCCAGTAGTGTCCTGGGAGTCTCTGGAAACACCATATATTTT	CASSVLGVSGNTIYF
TRBV6-1	once	TRBJ1-1	TRBD1	TGTGCCAGCAGTGCTCTGGGACAGGGGATCAGGAACACTGAAGCTTTCTTT	CASSALGQGIRNTEAFF
TRBV5-1	-	TRBJ2-5	TRBD2	TGCGCCAGCAGCTTGGCAGTAGCGGGAGGGGAAGAGACCCAGTACTTC	CASSLAVAGGEETQYF
TRBV19	-	TRBJ2-1	TRBD2	TGTGCCAGTGGAGCGGGAGGGTTTGAGCAGTTCTTC	CASGAGGFEQFF
TRBV28	-	TRBJ1-2	TRBD1	TGTGCCAGCAGTTTACAGGGGGCGGGAGGCTACACCTTC	CASSLQGAGGYTF
TRBV28	-	TRBJ1-2	-	TGTGCCAGCAGTTTAACGGGAACCTATGGCTACACCTTC	CASSLTGTYGYTF
TRBV6-1	once	TRBJ2-2	-	TGTGCCAGCAGTTTACAGGGTCGCACCGGGGAGCTGTTTTTT	CASSLQGRTGELFF
TRBV25-1	-	TRBJ2-1	TRBD2	TGTGCCAGCAGGGGGGGGACTAGCGGGAGGAAGGGAGAGCAGTTCTTC	CASRGGTSGRKGEQFF